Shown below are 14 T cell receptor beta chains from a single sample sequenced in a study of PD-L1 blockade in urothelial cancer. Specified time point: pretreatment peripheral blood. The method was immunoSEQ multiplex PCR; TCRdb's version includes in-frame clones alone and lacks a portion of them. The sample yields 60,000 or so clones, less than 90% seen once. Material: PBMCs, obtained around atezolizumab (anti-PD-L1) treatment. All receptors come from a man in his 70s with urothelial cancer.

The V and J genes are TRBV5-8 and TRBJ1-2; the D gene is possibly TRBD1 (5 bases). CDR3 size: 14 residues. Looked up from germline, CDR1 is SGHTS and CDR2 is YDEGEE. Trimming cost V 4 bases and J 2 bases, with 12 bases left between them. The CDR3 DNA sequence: TGTGCCAGCAGCCCTGGGGGGAGAAACTATGGCTACACCTTC. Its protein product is CASSPGGRNYGYTF.

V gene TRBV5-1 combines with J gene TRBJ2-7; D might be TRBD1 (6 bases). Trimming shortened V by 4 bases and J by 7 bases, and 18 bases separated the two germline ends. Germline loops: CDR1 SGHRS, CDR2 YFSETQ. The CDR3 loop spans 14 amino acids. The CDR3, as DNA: TGCGCCAGCAGCCTAGGACAGAAAGAATCAGAGCAGTACTTC. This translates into CASSLGQKESEQYF. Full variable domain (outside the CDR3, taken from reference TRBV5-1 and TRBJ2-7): KAGVTQTPRYLIKTRGQQVTLSCSPISGHRSVSWYQQTPGQGLQFLFEYFSETQRNKGNFPGRFSGRQFSNSRSEMNVSTLELGDSALYLCASSLGQKESEQYFGPGTRLTVT.

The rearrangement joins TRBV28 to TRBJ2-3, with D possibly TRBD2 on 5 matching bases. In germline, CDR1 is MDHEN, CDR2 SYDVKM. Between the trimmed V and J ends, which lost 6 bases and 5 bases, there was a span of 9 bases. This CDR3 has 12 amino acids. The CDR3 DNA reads TGTGCCAGCAGCAATAGCGTAGATACGCAGTATTTT. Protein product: CASSNSVDTQYF. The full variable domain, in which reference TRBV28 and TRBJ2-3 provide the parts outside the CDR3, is DVKVTQSSRYLVKRTGEKVFLECVQDMDHENMFWYRQDPGLGLRLIYFSYDVKMKEKGDIPEGYSVSREKKERFSLILESASTNQTSMYLCASSNSVDTQYFGPGTRLTVL.

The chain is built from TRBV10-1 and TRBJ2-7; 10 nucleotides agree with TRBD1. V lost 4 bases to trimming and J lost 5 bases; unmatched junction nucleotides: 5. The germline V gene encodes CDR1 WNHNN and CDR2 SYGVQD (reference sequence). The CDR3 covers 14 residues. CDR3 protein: CASSADRGLDEQYF. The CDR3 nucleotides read TGCGCCAGCAGTGCCGACAGGGGGCTCGACGAGCAGTACTTC.

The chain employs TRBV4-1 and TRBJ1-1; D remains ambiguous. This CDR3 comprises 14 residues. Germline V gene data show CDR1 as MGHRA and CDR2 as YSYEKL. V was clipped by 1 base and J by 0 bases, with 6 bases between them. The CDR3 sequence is CASSQAGLNTEAFF. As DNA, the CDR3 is TGCGCCAGCAGCCAAGCAGGCCTGAACACTGAAGCTTTCTTT.

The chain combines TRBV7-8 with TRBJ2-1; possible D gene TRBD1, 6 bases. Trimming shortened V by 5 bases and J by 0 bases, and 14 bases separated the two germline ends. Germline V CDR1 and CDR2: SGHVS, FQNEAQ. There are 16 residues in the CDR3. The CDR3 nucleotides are TGTGCCAGCAGCCTTCGGGACATAAGCTCCTACAATGAGCAGTTCTTC. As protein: CASSLRDISSYNEQFF. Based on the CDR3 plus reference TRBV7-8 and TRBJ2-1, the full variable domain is GAGVSQSPRYKVAKRGQDVALRCDPISGHVSLFWYQQALGQGPEFLTYFQNEAQLDKSGLPSDRFFAERPEGSVSTLKIQRTQQEDSAVYLCASSLRDISSYNEQFFGPGTRLTVL.

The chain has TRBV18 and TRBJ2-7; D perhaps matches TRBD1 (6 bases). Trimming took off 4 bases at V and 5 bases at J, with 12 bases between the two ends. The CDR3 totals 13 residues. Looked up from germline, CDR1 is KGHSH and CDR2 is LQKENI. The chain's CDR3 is CASSQGHADEQYF. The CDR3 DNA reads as TGTGCCAGCTCACAGGGACACGCCGACGAGCAGTACTTC.

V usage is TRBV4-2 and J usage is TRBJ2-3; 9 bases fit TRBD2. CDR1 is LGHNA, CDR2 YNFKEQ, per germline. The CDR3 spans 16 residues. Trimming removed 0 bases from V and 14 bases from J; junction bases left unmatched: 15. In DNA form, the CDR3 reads TGTGCCAGCAGCCAAGAGGCTAGCGGGGAGCACAGATACGCGTATTTT. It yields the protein CASSQEASGEHRYAYF.

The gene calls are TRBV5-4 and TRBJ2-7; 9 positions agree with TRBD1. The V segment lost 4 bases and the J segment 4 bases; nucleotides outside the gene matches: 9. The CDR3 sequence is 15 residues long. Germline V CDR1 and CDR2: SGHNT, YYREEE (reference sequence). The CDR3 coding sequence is TGTGCCAGCAGCCCAAGCTCCGGGACAGGGTACGAGCAGTACTTC. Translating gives CASSPSSGTGYEQYF.

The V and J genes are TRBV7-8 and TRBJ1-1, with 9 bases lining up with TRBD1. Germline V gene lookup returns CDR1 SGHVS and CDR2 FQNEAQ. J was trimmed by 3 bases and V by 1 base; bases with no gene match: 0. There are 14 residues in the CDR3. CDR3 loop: CASSLGTGDTEAFF. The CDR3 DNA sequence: TGTGCCAGCAGCTTAGGGACAGGGGACACTGAAGCTTTCTTT.

The CDR3 here is CASSRTGVNTEAFF. In nucleotides, the CDR3 is TGTGCCAGCAGCCGGACAGGAGTGAACACTGAAGCTTTCTTT. V gene TRBV6-1 combines with J gene TRBJ1-1, with 7 bases identical to TRBD1. The CDR3 is 14 amino acids. CDR1 MNHNS and CDR2 SASEGT come from the germline V gene. V was clipped by 6 bases and J by 0 bases; unmatched bases: 4.

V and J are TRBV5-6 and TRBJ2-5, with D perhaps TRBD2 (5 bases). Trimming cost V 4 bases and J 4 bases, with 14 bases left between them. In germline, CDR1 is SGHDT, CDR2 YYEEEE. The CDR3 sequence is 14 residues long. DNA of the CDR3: TGTGCCAGCAGCATTCCCGGGGTCAGAGAGACCCAGTACTTC. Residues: CASSIPGVRETQYF.

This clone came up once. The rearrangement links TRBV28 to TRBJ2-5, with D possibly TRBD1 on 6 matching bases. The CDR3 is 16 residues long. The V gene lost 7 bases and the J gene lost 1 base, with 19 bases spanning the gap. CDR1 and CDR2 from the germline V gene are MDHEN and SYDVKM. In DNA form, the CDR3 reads TGTGCCAGCAACACTAAACACCGGGACATCCAAGAGACCCAGTACTTC. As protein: CASNTKHRDIQETQYF.

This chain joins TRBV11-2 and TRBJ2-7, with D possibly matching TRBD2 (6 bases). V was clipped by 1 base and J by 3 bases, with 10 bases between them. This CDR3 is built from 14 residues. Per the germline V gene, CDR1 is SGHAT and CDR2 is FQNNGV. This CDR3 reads CASSLVSGDYEQYF. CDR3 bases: TGTGCCAGCAGCTTAGTTAGCGGAGACTACGAGCAGTACTTC.